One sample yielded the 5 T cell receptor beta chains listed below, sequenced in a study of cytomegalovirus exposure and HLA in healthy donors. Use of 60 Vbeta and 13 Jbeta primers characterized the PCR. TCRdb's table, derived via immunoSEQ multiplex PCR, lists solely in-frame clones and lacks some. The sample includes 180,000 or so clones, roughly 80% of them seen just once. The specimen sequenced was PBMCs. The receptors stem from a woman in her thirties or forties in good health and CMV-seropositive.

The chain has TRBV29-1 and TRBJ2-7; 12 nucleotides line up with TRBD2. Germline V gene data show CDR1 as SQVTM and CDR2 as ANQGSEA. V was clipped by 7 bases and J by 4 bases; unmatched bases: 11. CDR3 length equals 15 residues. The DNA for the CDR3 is TGCAGCGCCACGAAAGGACTAGCGGGATCGTACGAGCAGTACTTC. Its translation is CSATKGLAGSYEQYF.

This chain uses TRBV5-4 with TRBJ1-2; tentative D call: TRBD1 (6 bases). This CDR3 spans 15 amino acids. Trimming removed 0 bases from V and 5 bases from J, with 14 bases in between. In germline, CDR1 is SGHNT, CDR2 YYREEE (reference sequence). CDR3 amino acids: CASSLEWGGEYGYTF. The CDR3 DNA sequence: TGTGCCAGCAGCTTGGAGTGGGGGGGCGAGTATGGCTACACCTTC.

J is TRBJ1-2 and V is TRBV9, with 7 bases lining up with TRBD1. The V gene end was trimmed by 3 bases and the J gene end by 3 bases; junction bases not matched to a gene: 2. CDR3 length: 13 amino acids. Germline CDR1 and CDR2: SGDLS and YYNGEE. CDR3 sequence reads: CASSEQGDYGYTF. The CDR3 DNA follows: TGTGCCAGCAGCGAGCAGGGGGACTATGGCTACACCTTC. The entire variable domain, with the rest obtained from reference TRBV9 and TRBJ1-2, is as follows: DSGVTQTPKHLITATGQRVTLRCSPRSGDLSVYWYQQSLDQGLQFLIQYYNGEERAKGNILERFSAQQFPDLHSELNLSSLELGDSALYFCASSEQGDYGYTFGSGTRLTVV.

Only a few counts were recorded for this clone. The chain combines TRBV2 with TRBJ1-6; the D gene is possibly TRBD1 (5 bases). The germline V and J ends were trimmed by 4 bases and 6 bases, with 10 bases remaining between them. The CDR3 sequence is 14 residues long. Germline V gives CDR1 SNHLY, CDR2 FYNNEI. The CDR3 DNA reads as TGTGCCAGCAGTGGCAGGGTGGTTAATTCACCCCTCCACTTT. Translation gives CASSGRVVNSPLHF.

The CDR3: CASSKVVPGQGPYFNIYEQYF. The CDR3 nucleotides read TGTGCCAGCAGCAAAGTAGTTCCGGGACAGGGGCCCTACTTTAATATATACGAGCAGTACTTC. The chain is built from TRBV21-1 and TRBJ2-7; the D call TRBD1 from the table was never checked on the DNA. TRBV21-1 is deemed a pseudogene. This CDR3 has 21 residues.